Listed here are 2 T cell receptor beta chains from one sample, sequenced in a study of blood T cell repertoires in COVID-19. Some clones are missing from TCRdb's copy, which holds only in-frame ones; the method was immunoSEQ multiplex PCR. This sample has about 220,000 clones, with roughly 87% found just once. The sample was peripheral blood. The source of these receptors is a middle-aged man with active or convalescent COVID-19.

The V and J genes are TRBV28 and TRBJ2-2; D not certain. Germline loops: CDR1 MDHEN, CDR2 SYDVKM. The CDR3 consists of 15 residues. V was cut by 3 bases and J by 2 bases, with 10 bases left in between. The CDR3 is CASSFRGVNTGELFF. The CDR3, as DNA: TGTGCCAGCAGTTTTCGTGGAGTCAACACCGGGGAGCTGTTTTTT.

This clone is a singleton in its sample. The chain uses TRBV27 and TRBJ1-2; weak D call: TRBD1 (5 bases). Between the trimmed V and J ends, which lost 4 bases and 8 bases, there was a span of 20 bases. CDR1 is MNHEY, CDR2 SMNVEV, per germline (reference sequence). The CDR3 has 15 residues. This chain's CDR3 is CASSSHMDMGRGYTF. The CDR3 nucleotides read TGTGCCAGCAGTTCCCACATGGACATGGGTCGAGGCTACACCTTC.